These 16 T cell receptor beta chains share one sample of origin, sequenced in a study of response to subunit inactivated influenza vaccine. TCRdb ran MiXCR on the RT-PCR reads and lists one entry per CDR3 protein. Found here are about 780,000 distinct CDR3 sequences, around 18% of them singletons; the top ten hold roughly 10%. The source material was PBMCs from blood, sampled about 5 days after vaccination. These receptors originate from a man aged 45-65 years who received an inactivated influenza vaccine.

The chain combines TRBV4-1 with TRBJ2-1; D is undetermined. Germline lookup yields CDR1 MGHRA and CDR2 YSYEKL. The CDR3 contains 13 residues. The V end was cut by 5 bases, the J end by 7 bases, with 12 bases between. Here the CDR3 DNA reads TGCGCCAGCAGCTACCGACCCGAAAATGAGCAGTTCTTC. Protein product: CASSYRPENEQFF.

To note about this clonotype: This may come from a read error, since a much larger clone is one base off. The chain carries TRBV12-3 or TRBV12-4 and TRBJ1-1; no definite D call. This CDR3 region has 13 residues. Trimming removed 11 bases at V and 2 bases at J, with 15 bases between. CDR3 amino acids: CAGTVTLNTEAFF. The CDR3 coding sequence is TGTGCCGGCACCGTGACACTCAACACTGAAGCTTTCTTT.

This clonotype turned up a few times. This chain links TRBV4-3 with TRBJ1-1; D gene ambiguous. The CDR3 sequence is 14 residues long. Germline values: CDR1 LGHNA, CDR2 YSLEER. V lost 4 bases and J lost 3, with 12 bases in between. The chain's CDR3 is CASSLRESDTEAFF. The CDR3 region has the DNA TGCGCCAGCAGCCTTAGAGAGTCAGACACTGAAGCTTTCTTT.

This clonotype was recorded once. The chain uses TRBV6-1 and TRBJ1-5; tentative D call: TRBD1 (6 bases). Trimming removed 5 bases from V and 0 bases from J, with 17 bases in between. CDR1 and CDR2 (germline): MNHNS, SASEGT. The CDR3 extends over 17 amino acids. The DNA of the CDR3 is TGTGCCAGCAGTCCCCCCTTGACAGGATATAGCAATCAGCCCCAGCATTTT. Translating gives CASSPPLTGYSNQPQHF.

The table lists this clonotype with a few counts. The chain combines TRBV7-2 with TRBJ2-5; 8 bases map to TRBD2. Per germline, CDR1 SGHTA and CDR2 FQGNSA. V gave up 1 base and J gave up 1 base; unmatched junction bases: 5. The CDR3 consists of 16 residues. The CDR3 DNA is TGTGCCAGCAGCTTAGGTCGGAGCGGGGGCCAAGAGACCCAGTACTTC. It yields the protein CASSLGRSGGQETQYF. The complete variable domain, with remaining parts taken from reference TRBV7-2 and TRBJ2-5, reads GAGVSQSPSNKVTEKGKDVELRCDPISGHTALYWYRQSLGQGLEFLIYFQGNSAPDKSGLPSDRFSAERTGGSVSTLTIQRTQQEDSAVYLCASSLGRSGGQETQYFGPGTRLLVL.

CDR3 sequence reads: CASSPPAGGPSDTQYF. CDR3 nucleotides: TGCGCCAGCAGCCCCCCCGCGGGAGGGCCGTCAGATACGCAGTATTTT. V and J are TRBV5-1 and TRBJ2-3, with 9 bases fitting TRBD2. The germline CDR1 and CDR2 sequences are SGHRS and YFSETQ. The V and J ends lost 4 bases and 4 bases, in that order; junction bases with no gene match: 10. The CDR3 is made up of 16 amino acids.

Many counts were recorded for this clonotype. The CDR3 here is CASSLGWAGEQYF. DNA for the CDR3: TGTGCCAGCAGCTTGGGTTGGGCCGGGGAGCAGTACTTC. The chain is built from TRBV7-2 and TRBJ2-7; D uncertain. This CDR3 region has 13 residues. Germline loops: CDR1 SGHTA, CDR2 FQGNSA. Between the trimmed V and J ends, which lost 3 bases and 7 bases, there was a span of 13 bases.

This clonotype was seen ten or more times. The genes are TRBV20-1 and TRBJ2-7, with 10 bases aligning to TRBD2. The ends lost 0 bases at V and 0 bases at J; junction bases unmatched: 2. CDR1 DFQATT and CDR2 SNEGSKA come from the germline V gene (reference sequence). The CDR3 has 15 amino acids. CDR3 bases: TGCAGTGCTAGAGACCTAGCGGGAGTCTCCTACGAGCAGTACTTC. The encoded protein is CSARDLAGVSYEQYF.

V gene TRBV20-1 combines with J gene TRBJ2-1, with 7 bases lining up with TRBD2. Losses at the gene ends were 1 base for V and 9 bases for J; bases not matched to a gene: 9. The CDR3 is made up of 14 amino acids. Germline assignment: CDR1 DFQATT and CDR2 SNEGSKA (reference sequence). CDR3 sequence reads: CSARAWGGGLEQFF. As DNA, the CDR3 is TGCAGTGCTAGAGCTTGGGGCGGGGGACTTGAGCAGTTCTTC.

The chain joins TRBV6-2 or TRBV6-3 to TRBJ2-7, with D possibly TRBD1 on 5 matching bases. The V end was cut by 2 bases, the J end by 0 bases, with 8 bases between. Looked up from germline, CDR1 is MNHEY and CDR2 is SVGEGT. This CDR3 is 14 amino acids long. This chain's CDR3 is CASSYEQDSYEQYF. The CDR3 nucleotides read TGTGCCAGCAGTTACGAACAGGACTCCTACGAGCAGTACTTC.

Many counts were recorded for this clonotype. The chain recombines TRBV4-1 with TRBJ1-2; D uncertain. The CDR3 spans 12 residues. Germline values: CDR1 MGHRA, CDR2 YSYEKL. With 4 bases removed from V and 7 bases from J, the gap between germline ends came to 10 bases. For the CDR3, the DNA is TGCGCCAGCAGCCCGTCCATGGGTGGCTACACCTTC. Translation gives CASSPSMGGYTF.

V is TRBV4-1 and J is TRBJ1-1, with a possible D match to TRBD1 (6 bases). The germline V gene has CDR1 MGHRA and CDR2 YSYEKL. V lost 3 bases, J lost 5 bases, and 13 bases lay in between. This CDR3 has 14 amino acids. The CDR3 sequence is CASSQGGLGTEAFF. The CDR3 nucleotides are TGCGCCAGCAGCCAGGGGGGCCTTGGGACTGAAGCTTTCTTT.

This clonotype was seen repeatedly, ten times or more. The chain is built from TRBV5-5 and TRBJ2-7, with 8 positions matching TRBD2. Germline CDR1 SGHKS, CDR2 YYEKEE (reference sequence). This CDR3 is built from 14 residues. The V gene end was trimmed by 3 bases and the J gene end by 2 bases; junction bases not matched to a gene: 4. In nucleotides, the CDR3 is TGTGCCAGCAGCTCAACTAGCGGAGCCTACGAGCAGTACTTC. Translated: CASSSTSGAYEQYF.

This clonotype appeared a few times. This may come from a read error, since a much larger clone is one base off. The rearrangement uses TRBV20-1 and TRBJ2-1; 7 bases fit TRBD2. The trim removed 3 bases at V and 12 bases at J, leaving 11 bases unmatched. Looked up from germline, CDR1 is DFQATT and CDR2 is SNEGSKA (reference sequence). The CDR3 loop spans 13 amino acids. The CDR3 DNA sequence: TGCAGTGCTAGTAACGGGAGGCCACTTGCGCAGTTCTTC. This translates into CSASNGRPLAQFF.

The chain links TRBV18 to TRBJ1-1; D not certain. With 1 base removed from V and 3 bases from J, the gap between germline ends came to 6 bases. CDR3 size: 13 residues. CDR1 and CDR2 from the germline V gene are KGHSH and LQKENI. In DNA, the CDR3 is TGTGCCAGCTCACCACATCTGGACACTGAAGCTTTCTTT. Translation gives CASSPHLDTEAFF.

This clonotype was observed a handful of times. The chain employs TRBV12-3 or TRBV12-4 and TRBJ2-5; possible D gene TRBD2, 6 bases. Deletions cut 5 bases from V and 3 bases from J, with 16 bases between. This CDR3 comprises 15 residues. CDR3 nucleotides: TGTGCCAGCAGTCCCGCTAGCGATCCAAAAGAGACCCAGTACTTC. This codes for CASSPASDPKETQYF.